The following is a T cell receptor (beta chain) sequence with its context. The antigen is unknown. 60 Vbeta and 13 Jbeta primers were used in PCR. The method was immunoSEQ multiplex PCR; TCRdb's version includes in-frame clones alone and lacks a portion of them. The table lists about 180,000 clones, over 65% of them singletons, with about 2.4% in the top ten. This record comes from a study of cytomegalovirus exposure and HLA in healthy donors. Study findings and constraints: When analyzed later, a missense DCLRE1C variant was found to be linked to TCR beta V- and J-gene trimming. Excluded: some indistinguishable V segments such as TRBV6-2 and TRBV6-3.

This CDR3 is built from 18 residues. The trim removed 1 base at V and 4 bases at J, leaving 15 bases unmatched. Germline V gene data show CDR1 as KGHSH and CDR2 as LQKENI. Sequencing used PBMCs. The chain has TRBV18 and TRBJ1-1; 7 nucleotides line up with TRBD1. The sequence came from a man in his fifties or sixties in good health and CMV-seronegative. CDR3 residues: CASSPRQGGVSVGTEAFF. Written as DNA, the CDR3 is TGTGCCAGCTCACCACGCCAGGGGGGTGTGAGTGTTGGCACTGAAGCTTTCTTT.